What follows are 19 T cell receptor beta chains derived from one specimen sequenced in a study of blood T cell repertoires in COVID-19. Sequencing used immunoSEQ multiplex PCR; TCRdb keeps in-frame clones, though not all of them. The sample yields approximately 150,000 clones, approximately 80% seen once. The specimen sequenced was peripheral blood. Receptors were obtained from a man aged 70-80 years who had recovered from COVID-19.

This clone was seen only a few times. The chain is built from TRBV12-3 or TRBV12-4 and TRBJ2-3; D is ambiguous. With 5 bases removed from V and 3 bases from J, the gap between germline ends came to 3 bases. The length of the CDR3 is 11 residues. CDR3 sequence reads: CASSATDTQYF. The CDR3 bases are TGTGCCAGCAGTGCGACAGATACGCAGTATTTT.

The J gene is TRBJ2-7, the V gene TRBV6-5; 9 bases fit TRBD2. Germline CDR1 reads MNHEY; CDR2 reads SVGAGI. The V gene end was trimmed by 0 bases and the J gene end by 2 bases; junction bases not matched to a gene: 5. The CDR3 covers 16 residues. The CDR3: CASSYSAGGATYEQYF. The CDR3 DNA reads TGTGCCAGCAGTTACTCGGCGGGAGGGGCCACCTACGAGCAGTACTTC.

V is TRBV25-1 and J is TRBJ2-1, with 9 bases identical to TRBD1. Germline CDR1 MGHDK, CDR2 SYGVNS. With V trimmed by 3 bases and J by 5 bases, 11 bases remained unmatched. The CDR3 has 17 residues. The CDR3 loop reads CASSELSRDRANNEQFF. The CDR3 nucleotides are TGTGCCAGCAGTGAGTTGTCCCGGGACAGGGCTAACAATGAGCAGTTCTTC.

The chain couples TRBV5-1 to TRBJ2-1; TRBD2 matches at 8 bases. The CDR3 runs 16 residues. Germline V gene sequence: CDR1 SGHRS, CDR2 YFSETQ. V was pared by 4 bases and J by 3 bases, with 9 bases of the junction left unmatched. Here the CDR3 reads CASSRGGRDGYNEQFF. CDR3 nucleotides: TGCGCCAGCAGCCGCGGGGGGCGGGACGGCTACAATGAGCAGTTCTTC.

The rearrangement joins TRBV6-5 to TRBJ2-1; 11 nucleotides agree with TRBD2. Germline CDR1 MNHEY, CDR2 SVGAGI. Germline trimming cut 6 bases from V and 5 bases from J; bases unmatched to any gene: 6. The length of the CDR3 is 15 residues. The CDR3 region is CASRKTSGVHNEQFF. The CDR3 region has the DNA TGTGCCAGCAGAAAGACTAGCGGGGTTCACAATGAGCAGTTCTTC.

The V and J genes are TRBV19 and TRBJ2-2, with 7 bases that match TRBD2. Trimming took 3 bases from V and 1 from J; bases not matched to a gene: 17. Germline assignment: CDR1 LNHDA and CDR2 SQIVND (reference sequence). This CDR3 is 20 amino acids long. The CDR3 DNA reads TGTGCCAGTAGTATTCGGACCCTAAGTCCCGGGACTAAGAACACCGGGGAGCTGTTTTTT. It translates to CASSIRTLSPGTKNTGELFF.

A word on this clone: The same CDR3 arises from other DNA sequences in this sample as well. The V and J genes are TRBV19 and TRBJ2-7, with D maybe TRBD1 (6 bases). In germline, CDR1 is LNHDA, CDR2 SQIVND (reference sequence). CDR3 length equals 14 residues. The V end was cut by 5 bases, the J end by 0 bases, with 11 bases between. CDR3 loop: CASSRQASSYEQYF. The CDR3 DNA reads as TGTGCCAGTAGTCGACAGGCGTCCTCCTACGAGCAGTACTTC.

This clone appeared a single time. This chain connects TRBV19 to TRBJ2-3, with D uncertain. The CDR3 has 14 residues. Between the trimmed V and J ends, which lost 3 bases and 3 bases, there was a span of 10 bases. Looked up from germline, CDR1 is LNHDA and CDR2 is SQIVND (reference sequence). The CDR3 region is CASSIIPLTDTQYF. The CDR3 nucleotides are TGTGCCAGTAGTATTATCCCTTTAACAGATACGCAGTATTTT. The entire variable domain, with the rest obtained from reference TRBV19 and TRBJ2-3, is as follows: DGGITQSPKYLFRKEGQNVTLSCEQNLNHDAMYWYRQDPGQGLRLIYYSQIVNDFQKGDIAEGYSVSREKKESFPLTVTSAQKNPTAFYLCASSIIPLTDTQYFGPGTRLTVL.

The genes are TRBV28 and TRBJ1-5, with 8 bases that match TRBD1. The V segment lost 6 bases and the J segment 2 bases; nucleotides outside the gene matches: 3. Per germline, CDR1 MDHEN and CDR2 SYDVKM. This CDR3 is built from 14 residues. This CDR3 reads CASRSGGGNQPQHF. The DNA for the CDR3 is TGTGCCAGCAGGTCAGGGGGCGGCAATCAGCCCCAGCATTTT.

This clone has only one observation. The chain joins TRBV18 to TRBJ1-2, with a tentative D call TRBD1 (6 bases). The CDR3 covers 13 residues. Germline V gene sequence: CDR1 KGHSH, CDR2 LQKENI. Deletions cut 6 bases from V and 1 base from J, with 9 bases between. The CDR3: CASSLQGNYGYTF. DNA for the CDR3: TGTGCCAGCTCTCTACAGGGTAACTATGGCTACACCTTC.

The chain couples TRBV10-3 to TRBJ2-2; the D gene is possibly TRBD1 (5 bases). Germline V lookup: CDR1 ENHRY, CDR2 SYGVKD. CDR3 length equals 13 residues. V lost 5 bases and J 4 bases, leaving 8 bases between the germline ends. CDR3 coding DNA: TGTGCCATCAGTCCAGGGTCCACCGGGGAGCTGTTTTTT. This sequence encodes CAISPGSTGELFF.

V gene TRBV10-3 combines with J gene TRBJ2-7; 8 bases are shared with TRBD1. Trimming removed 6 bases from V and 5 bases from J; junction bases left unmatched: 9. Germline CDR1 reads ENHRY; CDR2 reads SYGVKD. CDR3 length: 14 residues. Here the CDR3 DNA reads TGTGCCATCAGGACCGGGACAGGCCCCAACGAGCAGTACTTC. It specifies CAIRTGTGPNEQYF.

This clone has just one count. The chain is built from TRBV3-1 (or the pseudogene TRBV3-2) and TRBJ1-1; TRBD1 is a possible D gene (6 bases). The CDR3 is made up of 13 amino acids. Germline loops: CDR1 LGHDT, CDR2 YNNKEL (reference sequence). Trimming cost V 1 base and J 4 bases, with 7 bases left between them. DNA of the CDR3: TGTGCCAGCAGCCAAGGGACAGCCACTGAAGCTTTCTTT. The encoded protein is CASSQGTATEAFF.

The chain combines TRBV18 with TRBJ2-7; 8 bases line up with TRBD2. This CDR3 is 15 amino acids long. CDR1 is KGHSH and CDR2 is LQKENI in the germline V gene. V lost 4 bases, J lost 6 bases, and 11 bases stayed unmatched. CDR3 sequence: CASSRGGTRESEQYF. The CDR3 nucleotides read TGTGCCAGCTCACGAGGCGGGACTAGAGAGTCCGAGCAGTACTTC.

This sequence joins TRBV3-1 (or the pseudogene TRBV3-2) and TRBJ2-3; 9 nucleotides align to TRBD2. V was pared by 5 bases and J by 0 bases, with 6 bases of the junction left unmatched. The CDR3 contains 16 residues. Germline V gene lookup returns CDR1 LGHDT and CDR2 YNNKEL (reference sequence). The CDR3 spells CASSRGTSLSTDTQYF. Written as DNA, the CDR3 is TGTGCCAGCAGCAGAGGGACTAGCCTTAGCACAGATACGCAGTATTTT.

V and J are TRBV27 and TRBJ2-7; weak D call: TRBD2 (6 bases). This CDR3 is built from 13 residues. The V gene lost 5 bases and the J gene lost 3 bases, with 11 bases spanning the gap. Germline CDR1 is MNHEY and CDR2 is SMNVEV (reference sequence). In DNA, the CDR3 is TGTGCCAGCAGTGGAGGCGGGGTCTACGAGCAGTACTTC. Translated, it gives CASSGGGVYEQYF.

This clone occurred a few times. The CDR3 coding sequence is TGTGCTAGTGGTCCGCAGGCAGGGCAGCCCCAGCATTTT. Translated: CASGPQAGQPQHF. The genes are TRBV12-5 and TRBJ1-5, with D perhaps matching TRBD1 (5 bases). V lost 5 bases and J lost 7, with 12 bases in between. There are 13 residues in the CDR3. CDR1 LGHNT and CDR2 FRNRAP come from the germline V gene. The variable domain in full, completed from reference TRBV12-5 and TRBJ1-5, reads DARVTQTPRHKVTEMGQEVTMRCQPILGHNTVFWYRQTMMQGLELLAYFRNRAPLDDSGMPKDRFSAEMPDATLATLKIQPSEPRDSAVYFCASGPQAGQPQHFGDGTRLSIL.

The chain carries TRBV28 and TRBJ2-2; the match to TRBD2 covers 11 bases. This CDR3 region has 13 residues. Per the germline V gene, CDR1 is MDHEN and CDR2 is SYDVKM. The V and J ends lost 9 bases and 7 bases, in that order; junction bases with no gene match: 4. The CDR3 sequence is CASSGRAGGELFF. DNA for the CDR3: TGTGCCAGTAGCGGGAGGGCCGGCGGGGAGCTGTTTTTT.

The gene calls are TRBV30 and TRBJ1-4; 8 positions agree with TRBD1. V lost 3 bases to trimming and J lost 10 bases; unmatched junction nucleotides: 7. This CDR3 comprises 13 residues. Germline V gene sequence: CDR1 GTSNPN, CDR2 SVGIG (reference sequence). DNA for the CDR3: TGTGCCTGGAGCGCAGGGGGCCCCGGAAAACTGTTTTTT. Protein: CAWSAGGPGKLFF. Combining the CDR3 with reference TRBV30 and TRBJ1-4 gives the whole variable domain SQTIHQWPATLVQPVGSPLSLECTVEGTSNPNLYWYRQAAGRGLQLLFYSVGIGQISSEVPQNLSASRPQDRQFILSSKKLLLSDSGFYLCAWSAGGPGKLFFGSGTQLSVL.